The present T cell receptor (delta chain) was sequenced within a study of human gamma delta and Vdelta1 T cells listed by TCRdb under 2018. Regarding the complete study: In this study, the researchers looked at Delta One T cells, which are Vd1+ gamma-delta T cells, to see how well they work as cytotoxic effectors against acute myeloid leukemia. Overall results and qualifications from the work: According to the report, Delta One T cells were polyclonal and showed broad cytotoxic targeting of acute myeloid leukemia.

The germline V gene yields TSWWSYY for CDR1 and QGS for CDR2. From the cysteine through the phenylalanine, the CDR3 covers 16 amino acids. Only the CDR3 region is kept as DNA, spanning 48 bases read in frame from base 1. Deletion took 3 bases off V and 1 base off J, with a span of 12 bases between the germline ends. This clone occurred a few times. It has no known antigen specificity. Per-base qualities were not stored, and no clone one base away is much larger. The library relied on PCR. TCRdb lists the instrument as Illumina MiSeq. TCRdb reprocessed the public data with the CATT caller; entries with the same nucleotide sequence were combined afterwards. In this sample the table shows some 6,100 delta-chain clones, almost 40% of which occur a single time. The biggest ten clones account for about 6% of the sample.

The TCR originated in a human donor in good health. What was sequenced was Vdelta1 gamma-delta T cells from blood grown in culture (DOT cells). The cell subset or site label, read with the paper, signifies: Delta One T cells, in vitro expanded/differentiated Vd1+ gamma-delta T cells. The sequence is built from TRDV1 and TRDJ2; no D segment can be confidently identified. CDR3 region: CALGDVSEGLTAQLFF. The DNA reads as follows: TGTGCTCTTGGGGACGTTTCAGAGGGTTTGACAGCACAACTCTTCTTT.